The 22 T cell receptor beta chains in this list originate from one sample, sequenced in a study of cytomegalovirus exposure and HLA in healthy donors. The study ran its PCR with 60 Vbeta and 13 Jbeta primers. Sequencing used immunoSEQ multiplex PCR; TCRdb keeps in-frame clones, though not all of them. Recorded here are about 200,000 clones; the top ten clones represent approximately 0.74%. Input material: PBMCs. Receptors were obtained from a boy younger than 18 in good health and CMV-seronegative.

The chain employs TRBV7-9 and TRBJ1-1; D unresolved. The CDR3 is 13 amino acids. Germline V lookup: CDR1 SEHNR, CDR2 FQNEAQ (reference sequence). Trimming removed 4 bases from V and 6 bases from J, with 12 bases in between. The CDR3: CASSSPPRPEAFF. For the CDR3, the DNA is TGTGCCAGCAGCTCACCCCCGCGGCCTGAAGCTTTCTTT. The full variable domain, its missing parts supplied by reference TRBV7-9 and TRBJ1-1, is DTGVSQNPRHKITKRGQNVTFRCDPISEHNRLYWYRQTLGQGPEFLTYFQNEAQLEKSRLLSDRFSAERPKGSFSTLEIQRTEQGDSAMYLCASSSPPRPEAFFGQGTRLTVV.

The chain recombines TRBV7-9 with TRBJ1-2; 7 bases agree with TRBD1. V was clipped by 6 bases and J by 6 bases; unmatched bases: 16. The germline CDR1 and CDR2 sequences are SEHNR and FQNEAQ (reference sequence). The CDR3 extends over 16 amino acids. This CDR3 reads CASSIKDREWSDGYTF. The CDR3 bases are TGTGCCAGCAGTATAAAAGACAGGGAATGGTCTGATGGCTACACCTTC.

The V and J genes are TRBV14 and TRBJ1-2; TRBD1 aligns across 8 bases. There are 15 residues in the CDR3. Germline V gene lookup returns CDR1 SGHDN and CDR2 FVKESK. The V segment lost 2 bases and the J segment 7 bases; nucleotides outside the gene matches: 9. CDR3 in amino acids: CASSQRTGTWGGYTF. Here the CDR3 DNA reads TGTGCCAGCAGCCAACGGACAGGGACGTGGGGTGGCTACACCTTC.

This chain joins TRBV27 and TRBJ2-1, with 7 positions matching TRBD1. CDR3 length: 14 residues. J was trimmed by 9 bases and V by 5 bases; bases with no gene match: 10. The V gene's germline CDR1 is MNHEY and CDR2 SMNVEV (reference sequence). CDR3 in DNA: TGTGCCAGCAGTCCGGGGACAGCAAACGGTGAGCAGTTCTTC. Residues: CASSPGTANGEQFF.

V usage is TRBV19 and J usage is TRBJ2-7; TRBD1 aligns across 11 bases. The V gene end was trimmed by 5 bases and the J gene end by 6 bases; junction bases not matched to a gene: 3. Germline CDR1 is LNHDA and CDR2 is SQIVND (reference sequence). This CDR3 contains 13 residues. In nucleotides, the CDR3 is TGTGCCAGTAGTCCCGGGACAGGGGGCGAGCAGTACTTC. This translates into CASSPGTGGEQYF.

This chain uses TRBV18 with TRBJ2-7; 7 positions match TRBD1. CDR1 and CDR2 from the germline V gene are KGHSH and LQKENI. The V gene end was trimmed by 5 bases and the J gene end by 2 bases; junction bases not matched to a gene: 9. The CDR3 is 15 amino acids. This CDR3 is CASSSPDRVTYEQYF. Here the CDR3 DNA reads TGTGCCAGCTCATCCCCAGACAGGGTAACCTACGAGCAGTACTTC.

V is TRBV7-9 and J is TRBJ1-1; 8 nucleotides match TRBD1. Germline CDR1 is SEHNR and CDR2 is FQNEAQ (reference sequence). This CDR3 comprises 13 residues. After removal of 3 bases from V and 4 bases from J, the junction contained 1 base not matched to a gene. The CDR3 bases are TGTGCCAGCAGCTTCGGGACAGGCACTGAAGCTTTCTTT. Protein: CASSFGTGTEAFF.

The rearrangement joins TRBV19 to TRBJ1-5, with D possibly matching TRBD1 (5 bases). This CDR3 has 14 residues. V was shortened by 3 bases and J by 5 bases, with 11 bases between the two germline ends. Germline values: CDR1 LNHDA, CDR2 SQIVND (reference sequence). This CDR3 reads CASSISQGDQPQHF. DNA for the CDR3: TGTGCCAGTAGTATCAGTCAGGGTGATCAGCCCCAGCATTTT.

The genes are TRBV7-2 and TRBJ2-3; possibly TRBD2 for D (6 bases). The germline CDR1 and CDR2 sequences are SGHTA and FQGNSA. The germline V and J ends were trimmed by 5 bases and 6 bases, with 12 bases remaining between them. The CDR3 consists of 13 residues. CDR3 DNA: TGTGCCAGCAGCAGATCCGGGAGCGATACGCAGTATTTT. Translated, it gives CASSRSGSDTQYF.

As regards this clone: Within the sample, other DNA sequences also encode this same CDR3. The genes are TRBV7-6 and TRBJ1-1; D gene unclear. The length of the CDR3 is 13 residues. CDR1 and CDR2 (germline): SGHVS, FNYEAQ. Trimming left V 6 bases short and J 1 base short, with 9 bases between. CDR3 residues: CASSSTGNTEAFF. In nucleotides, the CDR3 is TGTGCCAGCAGTTCAACCGGGAACACTGAAGCTTTCTTT.

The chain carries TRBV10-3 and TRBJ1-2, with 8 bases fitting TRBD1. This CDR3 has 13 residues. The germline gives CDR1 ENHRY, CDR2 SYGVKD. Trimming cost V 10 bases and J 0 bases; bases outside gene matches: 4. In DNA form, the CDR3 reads TGTGCCACCGGACAGGGACCTAACTATGGCTACACCTTC. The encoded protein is CATGQGPNYGYTF.

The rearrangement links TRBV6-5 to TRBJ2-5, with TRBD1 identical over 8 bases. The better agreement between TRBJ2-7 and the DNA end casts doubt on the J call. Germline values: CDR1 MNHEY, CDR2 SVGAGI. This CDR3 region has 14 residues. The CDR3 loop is CASSSGTGLYEQYF. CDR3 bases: TGTGCCAGCAGTTCCGGGACAGGCTTATACGAGCAGTACTTC.

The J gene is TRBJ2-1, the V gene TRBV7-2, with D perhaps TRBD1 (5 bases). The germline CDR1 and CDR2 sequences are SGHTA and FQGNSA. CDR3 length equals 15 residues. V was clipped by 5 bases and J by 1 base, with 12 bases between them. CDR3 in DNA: TGTGCCAGCAGCAATACAGGTTTATCCTACAATGAGCAGTTCTTC. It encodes CASSNTGLSYNEQFF.

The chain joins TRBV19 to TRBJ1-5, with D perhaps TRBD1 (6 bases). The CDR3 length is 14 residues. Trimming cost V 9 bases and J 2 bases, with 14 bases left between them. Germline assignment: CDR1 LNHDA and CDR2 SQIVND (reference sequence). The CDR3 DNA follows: TGTGCCAGCATGATGACAGGACGCAATCAGCCCCAGCATTTT. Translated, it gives CASMMTGRNQPQHF. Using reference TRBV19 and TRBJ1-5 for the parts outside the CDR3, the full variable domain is DGGITQSPKYLFRKEGQNVTLSCEQNLNHDAMYWYRQDPGQGLRLIYYSQIVNDFQKGDIAEGYSVSREKKESFPLTVTSAQKNPTAFYLCASMMTGRNQPQHFGDGTRLSIL.

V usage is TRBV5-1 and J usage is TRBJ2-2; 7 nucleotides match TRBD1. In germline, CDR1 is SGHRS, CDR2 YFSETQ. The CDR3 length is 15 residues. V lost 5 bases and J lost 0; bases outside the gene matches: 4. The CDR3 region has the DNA TGCGCCAGCAGGCCAGGGGGAACGAACACCGGGGAGCTGTTTTTT. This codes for CASRPGGTNTGELFF.

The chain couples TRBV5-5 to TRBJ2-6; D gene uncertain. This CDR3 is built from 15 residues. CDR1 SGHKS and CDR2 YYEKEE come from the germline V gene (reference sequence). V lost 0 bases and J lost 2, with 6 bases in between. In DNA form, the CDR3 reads TGTGCCAGCAGCTTGGGGGCTACTGGGGCCAACGTCCTGACTTTC. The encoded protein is CASSLGATGANVLTF.

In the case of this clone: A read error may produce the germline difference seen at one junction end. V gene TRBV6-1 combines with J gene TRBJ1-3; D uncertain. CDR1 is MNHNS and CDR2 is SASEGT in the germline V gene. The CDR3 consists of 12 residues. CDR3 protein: CASSVPTSQHHF. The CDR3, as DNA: TGTGCCAGCAGCGTCCCGACGTCACAGCACCATTTT.

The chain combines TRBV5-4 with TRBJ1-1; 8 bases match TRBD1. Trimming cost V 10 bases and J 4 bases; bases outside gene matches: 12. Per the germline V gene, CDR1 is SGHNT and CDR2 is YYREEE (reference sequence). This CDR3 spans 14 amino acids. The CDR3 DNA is TGTGCCGGCGGGACAGGCGTGGTCAGCACTGAAGCTTTCTTT. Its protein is CAGGTGVVSTEAFF.

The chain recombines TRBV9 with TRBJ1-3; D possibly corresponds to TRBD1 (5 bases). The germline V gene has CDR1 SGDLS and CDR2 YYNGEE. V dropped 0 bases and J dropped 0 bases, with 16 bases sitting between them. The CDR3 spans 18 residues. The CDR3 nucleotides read TGTGCCAGCAGCGTAGAGGCGTTTGGGGCAGCCTCTGGAAACACCATATATTTT. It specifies CASSVEAFGAASGNTIYF. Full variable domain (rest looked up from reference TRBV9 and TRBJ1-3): DSGVTQTPKHLITATGQRVTLRCSPRSGDLSVYWYQQSLDQGLQFLIQYYNGEERAKGNILERFSAQQFPDLHSELNLSSLELGDSALYFCASSVEAFGAASGNTIYFGEGSWLTVV.

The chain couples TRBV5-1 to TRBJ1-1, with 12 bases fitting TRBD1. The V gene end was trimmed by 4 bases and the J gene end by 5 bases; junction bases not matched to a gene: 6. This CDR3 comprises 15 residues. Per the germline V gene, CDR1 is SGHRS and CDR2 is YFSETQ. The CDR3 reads CASSPGQGAQTEAFF. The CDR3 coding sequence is TGCGCCAGCAGCCCGGGACAGGGGGCGCAGACTGAAGCTTTCTTT. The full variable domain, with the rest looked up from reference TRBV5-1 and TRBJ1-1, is KAGVTQTPRYLIKTRGQQVTLSCSPISGHRSVSWYQQTPGQGLQFLFEYFSETQRNKGNFPGRFSGRQFSNSRSEMNVSTLELGDSALYLCASSPGQGAQTEAFFGQGTRLTVV.

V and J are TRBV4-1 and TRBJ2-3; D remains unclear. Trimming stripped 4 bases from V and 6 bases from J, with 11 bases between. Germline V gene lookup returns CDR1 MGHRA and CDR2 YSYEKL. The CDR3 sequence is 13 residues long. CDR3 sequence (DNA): TGCGCCAGCAGCCTACTCCCTATCGATACGCAGTATTTT. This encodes CASSLLPIDTQYF.

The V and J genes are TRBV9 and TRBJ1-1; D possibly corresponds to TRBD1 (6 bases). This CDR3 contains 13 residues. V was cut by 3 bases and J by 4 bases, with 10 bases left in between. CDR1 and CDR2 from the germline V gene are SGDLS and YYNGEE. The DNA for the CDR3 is TGTGCCAGCAGCGGGAGGGGGGGCACTGAAGCTTTCTTT. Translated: CASSGRGGTEAFF.